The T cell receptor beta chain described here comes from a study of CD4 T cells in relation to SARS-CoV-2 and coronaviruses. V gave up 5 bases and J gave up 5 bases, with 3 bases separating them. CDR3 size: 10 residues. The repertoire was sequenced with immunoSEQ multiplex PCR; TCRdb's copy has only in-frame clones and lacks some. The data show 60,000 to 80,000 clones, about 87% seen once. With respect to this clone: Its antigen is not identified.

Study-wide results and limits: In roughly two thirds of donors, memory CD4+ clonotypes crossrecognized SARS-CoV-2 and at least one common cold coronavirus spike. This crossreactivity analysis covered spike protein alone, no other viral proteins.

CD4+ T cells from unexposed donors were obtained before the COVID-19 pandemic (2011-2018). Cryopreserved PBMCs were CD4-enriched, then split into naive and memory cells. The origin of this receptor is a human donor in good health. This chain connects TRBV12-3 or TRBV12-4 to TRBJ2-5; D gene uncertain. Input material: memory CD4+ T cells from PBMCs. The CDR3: CASSLETQYF. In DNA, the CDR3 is TGTGCCAGCAGTCTGGAGACCCAGTACTTC.